This T cell receptor beta chain was sequenced in a study of shared clonotypes between healthy human individuals. Study details: There were three CD4 naive, three CD4 memory, two CD8 naive and one CD8 memory plates per donor.

In its sample, this clone was seen a few times. Its specificity is not known. Other DNA variants within this sample encode the same CDR3. TCRdb's table, derived via immunoSEQ multiplex PCR, lists solely in-frame clones and lacks some. The sample lists 950,000 to 1,100,000 clones; about 70% were seen once. CDR1 GTSNPN and CDR2 SVGIG come from the germline V gene (reference sequence). V was pared by 3 bases and J by 6 bases, with 8 bases between. There are 12 residues in the CDR3. Study outcomes and limitations: Sequencing depth was expected to affect clonotype sharing among donors. Clonotypes shared by all four sorted-subset donors had higher generation probabilities than non-shared clonotypes.

The clonotype originates from a man aged 18 to 30 in good health. Sequenced: memory CD4+ T cells sorted from blood. Subset indicated: CD45RA-negative fraction. The chain links TRBV30 to TRBJ2-2; D gene ambiguous. The CDR3 bases are TGTGCCTGGAGGCCCGGACCCGGGGAGCTGTTTTTT. This gives the protein CAWRPGPGELFF.